What follows are 13 T cell receptor beta chains derived from one specimen sequenced in a study of cytomegalovirus exposure and HLA in healthy donors. TCRdb keeps only in-frame clones here, not all; method: immunoSEQ multiplex PCR. Of 330,000 or so clones listed, around 86% were seen once; the top ten hold around 0.8%. Source material: PBMCs. The receptor set was obtained from a woman aged 18-30 years in good health and CMV-seronegative.

For this clone: Other DNA sequences in this specimen translate into the identical CDR3. CDR3 residues: CASRPGQIGEPQHF. The CDR3, as DNA: TGTGCCAGCAGACCGGGACAAATTGGCGAGCCCCAGCATTTT. The rearrangement links TRBV2 to TRBJ1-5; D is perhaps TRBD1 (6 bases). The CDR3 consists of 14 residues. Per the germline V gene, CDR1 is SNHLY and CDR2 is FYNNEI. Between the trimmed V and J ends, which lost 6 bases and 8 bases, there was a span of 17 bases.

The V and J genes are TRBV11-2 and TRBJ2-1, with 13 bases fitting TRBD2. Trimming took 5 bases from V and 5 from J; bases not matched to a gene: 3. This CDR3 region has 15 residues. CDR1 and CDR2 from the germline V gene are SGHAT and FQNNGV. The CDR3 here is CASSRGTSGNNEQFF. The CDR3 DNA reads TGTGCCAGCAGCCGCGGGACTAGCGGGAACAATGAGCAGTTCTTC.

The rearrangement joins TRBV6-1 to TRBJ1-2; D might be TRBD1 (6 bases). The V gene lost 6 bases and the J gene lost 7 bases, with 15 bases spanning the gap. This CDR3 region has 13 residues. CDR1 MNHNS and CDR2 SASEGT come from the germline V gene. The CDR3 bases are TGTGCCAGCAGCCCAAACGGGGGGCGTGGCTACACCTTC. This sequence encodes CASSPNGGRGYTF.

The chain carries TRBV11-2 and TRBJ2-7; 8 positions agree with TRBD1. Germline CDR1 is SGHAT and CDR2 is FQNNGV. J lost 3 bases, V lost 4 bases, and 5 bases had no gene match. The CDR3 is 14 residues long. The CDR3 is CASSSGTGNYEQYF. Here the CDR3 DNA reads TGTGCCAGCAGCTCCGGGACAGGAAACTACGAGCAGTACTTC.

This chain uses TRBV7-2 with TRBJ2-2, with TRBD2 identical over 12 bases. CDR1 and CDR2 (germline): SGHTA, FQGNSA. Losses at the gene ends were 3 bases for V and 6 bases for J; bases not matched to a gene: 5. This CDR3 is 16 amino acids long. The DNA for the CDR3 is TGTGCCAGCAGCTTCCTAGCGGGAGGGCCTTCCGGGGAGCTGTTTTTT. Its translation: CASSFLAGGPSGELFF.

The rearrangement links TRBV6-5 to TRBJ1-4; possibly TRBD1 for D (6 bases). V dropped 5 bases and J dropped 5 bases, with 9 bases sitting between them. The CDR3 runs to 13 residues. Germline V gene sequence: CDR1 MNHEY, CDR2 SVGAGI. The CDR3 DNA is TGTGCCAGCAGTCGACAGGCCAATGAAAAACTGTTTTTT. Translation gives CASSRQANEKLFF.

This chain joins TRBV7-9 and TRBJ2-7; 9 bases line up with TRBD1. CDR3 length: 15 amino acids. Germline CDR1 reads SEHNR; CDR2 reads FQNEAQ (reference sequence). The J segment lost 2 bases and the V segment lost 3 bases, leaving 5 bases of the junction unmatched. CDR3 sequence (DNA): TGTGCCAGCAGCTTGCAGGGACAGGGACCCTACGAGCAGTACTTC. Protein product: CASSLQGQGPYEQYF.

In the case of this clone: One junction end disagrees with the germline gene, perhaps due to a read error. This rearrangement joins TRBV6-1 to TRBJ1-2, with 12 bases fitting TRBD1. This CDR3 is built from 12 residues. Germline V gives CDR1 MNHNS, CDR2 SASEGT. This CDR3 reads CASSSGTGGESF. In nucleotides, the CDR3 is TGTGCCAGCAGCTCCGGGACAGGGGGCGAAAGCTTC.

The chain joins TRBV6-5 to TRBJ2-7; 8 bases match TRBD1. The V segment lost 8 bases and the J segment 1 base; nucleotides outside the gene matches: 7. Looked up from germline, CDR1 is MNHEY and CDR2 is SVGAGI. The CDR3 totals 14 residues. The CDR3 bases are TGTGCCAGCTCTTGGGACAGGTTATCCTACGAGCAGTACTTC. It codes for CASSWDRLSYEQYF.

This chain joins TRBV6-5 and TRBJ2-7; 11 bases line up with TRBD2. The CDR3 covers 14 residues. Per the germline V gene, CDR1 is MNHEY and CDR2 is SVGAGI. V trimming: 1 base; J trimming: 4 bases; junction bases outside the gene matches: 0. CDR3 in amino acids: CASSYLAGGYEQYF. The CDR3 DNA reads TGTGCCAGCAGTTACTTAGCGGGAGGGTACGAGCAGTACTTC.

The V and J genes are TRBV6-5 and TRBJ2-5; a possible D gene is TRBD2 (5 bases). Germline V gene lookup returns CDR1 MNHEY and CDR2 SVGAGI. The CDR3 has 12 residues. V was shortened by 8 bases and J by 0 bases, with 7 bases between the two germline ends. The CDR3 DNA reads as TGTGCCAGCGGGGAGTACCAAGAGACCCAGTACTTC. Its translation is CASGEYQETQYF.

The V gene is TRBV9, the J gene TRBJ1-1; D not resolved. CDR1 SGDLS and CDR2 YYNGEE come from the germline V gene. The ends were cut back, 0 bases at V and 3 bases at J, with 3 bases in the middle. The CDR3 is made up of 12 amino acids. The chain's CDR3 is CASSVADTEAFF. The CDR3 bases are TGTGCCAGCAGCGTAGCGGACACTGAAGCTTTCTTT. Drawing the rest from reference TRBV9 and TRBJ1-1, the complete variable domain is DSGVTQTPKHLITATGQRVTLRCSPRSGDLSVYWYQQSLDQGLQFLIQYYNGEERAKGNILERFSAQQFPDLHSELNLSSLELGDSALYFCASSVADTEAFFGQGTRLTVV.

The chain couples TRBV18 to TRBJ1-5; possibly TRBD1 for D (5 bases). The V end was cut by 2 bases, the J end by 9 bases, with 14 bases between. Germline CDR1 is KGHSH and CDR2 is LQKENI. This CDR3 spans 14 amino acids. CDR3 in amino acids: CASSPGAEHRPQHF. The CDR3 region has the DNA TGTGCCAGCTCACCAGGGGCAGAACATCGGCCCCAGCATTTT.